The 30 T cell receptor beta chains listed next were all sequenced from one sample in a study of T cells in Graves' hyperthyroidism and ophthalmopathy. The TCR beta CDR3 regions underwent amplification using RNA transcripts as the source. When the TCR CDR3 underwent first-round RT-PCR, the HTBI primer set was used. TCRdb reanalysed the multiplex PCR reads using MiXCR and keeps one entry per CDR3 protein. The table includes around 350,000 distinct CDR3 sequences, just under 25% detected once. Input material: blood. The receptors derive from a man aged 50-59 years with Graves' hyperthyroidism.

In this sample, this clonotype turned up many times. The CDR3 sequence is CASSFGQVNTGELFF. Here the CDR3 DNA reads TGTGCCAGCAGTTTCGGTCAGGTTAACACCGGGGAGCTGTTTTTT. The chain is built from TRBV28 and TRBJ2-2; D is uncertain. This CDR3 region has 15 residues. V lost 3 bases and J 2 bases, leaving 10 bases between the germline ends. The germline gives CDR1 MDHEN, CDR2 SYDVKM.

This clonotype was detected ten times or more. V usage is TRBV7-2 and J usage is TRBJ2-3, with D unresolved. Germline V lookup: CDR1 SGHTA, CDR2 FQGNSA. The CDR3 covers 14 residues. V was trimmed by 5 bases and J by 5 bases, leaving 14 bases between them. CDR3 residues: CASSPRVLGDTQYF. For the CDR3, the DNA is TGTGCCAGCAGCCCCCGGGTCTTGGGAGATACGCAGTATTTT. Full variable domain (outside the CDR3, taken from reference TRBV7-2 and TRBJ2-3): GAGVSQSPSNKVTEKGKDVELRCDPISGHTALYWYRQSLGQGLEFLIYFQGNSAPDKSGLPSDRFSAERTGGSVSTLTIQRTQQEDSAVYLCASSPRVLGDTQYFGPGTRLTVL.

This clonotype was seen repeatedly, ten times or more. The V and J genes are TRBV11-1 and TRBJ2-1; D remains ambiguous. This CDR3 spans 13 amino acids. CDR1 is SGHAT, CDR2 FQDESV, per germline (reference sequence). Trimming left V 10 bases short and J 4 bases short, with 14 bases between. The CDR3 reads CATGWGRYNEQFF. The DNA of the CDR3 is TGTGCCACCGGGTGGGGTAGATACAATGAGCAGTTCTTC.

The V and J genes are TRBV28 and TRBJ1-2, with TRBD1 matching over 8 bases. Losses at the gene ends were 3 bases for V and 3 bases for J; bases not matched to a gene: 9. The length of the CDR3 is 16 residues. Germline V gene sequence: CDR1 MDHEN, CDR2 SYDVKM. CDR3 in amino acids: CASSFPDRAAHYGYTF. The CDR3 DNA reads TGTGCCAGCAGTTTCCCGGACAGGGCTGCCCACTATGGCTACACCTTC.

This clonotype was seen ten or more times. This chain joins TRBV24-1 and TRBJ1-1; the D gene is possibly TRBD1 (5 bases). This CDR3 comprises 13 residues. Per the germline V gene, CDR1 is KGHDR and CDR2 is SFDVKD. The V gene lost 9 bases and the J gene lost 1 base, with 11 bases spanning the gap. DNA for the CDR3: TGTGCCACCTCACAGGATGGGAACACTGAAGCTTTCTTT. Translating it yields CATSQDGNTEAFF.

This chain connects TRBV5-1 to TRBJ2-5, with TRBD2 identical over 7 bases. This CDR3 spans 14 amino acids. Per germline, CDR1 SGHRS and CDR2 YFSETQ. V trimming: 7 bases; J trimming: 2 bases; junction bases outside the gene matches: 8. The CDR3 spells CASGARGGQETQYF. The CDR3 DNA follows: TGCGCCAGCGGGGCCCGGGGAGGGCAAGAGACCCAGTACTTC.

This CDR3 reads CSARDPKKETQYF. CDR3 nucleotide sequence: TGCAGTGCTAGAGATCCCAAGAAAGAGACCCAGTACTTC. V is TRBV20-1 and J is TRBJ2-5, with D uncertain. V gave up 0 bases and J gave up 3 bases, with 8 bases separating them. This CDR3 region has 13 residues. The V gene's germline CDR1 is DFQATT and CDR2 SNEGSKA (reference sequence).

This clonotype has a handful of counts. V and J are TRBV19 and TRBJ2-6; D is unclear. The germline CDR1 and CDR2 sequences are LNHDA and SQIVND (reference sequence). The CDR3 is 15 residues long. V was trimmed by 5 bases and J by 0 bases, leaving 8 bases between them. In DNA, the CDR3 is TGTGCCAGTAGTCCAGGTACCTCTGGGGCCAACGTCCTGACTTTC. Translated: CASSPGTSGANVLTF.

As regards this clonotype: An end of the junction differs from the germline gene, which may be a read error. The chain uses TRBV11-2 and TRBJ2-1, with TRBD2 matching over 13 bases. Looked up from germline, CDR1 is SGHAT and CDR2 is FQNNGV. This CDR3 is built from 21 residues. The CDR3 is CASGLGARGLAGEFDYNEQFF. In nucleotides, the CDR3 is TGTGCCAGCGGCTTAGGGGCTCGTGGACTAGCGGGAGAGTTTGACTACAATGAGCAGTTCTTC.

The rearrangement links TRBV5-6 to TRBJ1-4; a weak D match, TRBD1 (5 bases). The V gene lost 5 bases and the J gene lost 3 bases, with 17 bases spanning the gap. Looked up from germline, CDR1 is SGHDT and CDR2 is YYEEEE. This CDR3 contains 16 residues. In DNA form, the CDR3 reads TGTGCCAGCAGACAAAGTACAGGAAGGTCTAATGAAAAACTGTTTTTT. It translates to CASRQSTGRSNEKLFF.

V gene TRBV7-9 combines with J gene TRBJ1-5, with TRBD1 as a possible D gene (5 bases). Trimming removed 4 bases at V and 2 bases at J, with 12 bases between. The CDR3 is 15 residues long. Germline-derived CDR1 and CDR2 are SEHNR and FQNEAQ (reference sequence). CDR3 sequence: CASSSTGLGNQPQHF. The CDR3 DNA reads TGTGCCAGCAGCTCCACAGGCTTGGGCAATCAGCCCCAGCATTTT.

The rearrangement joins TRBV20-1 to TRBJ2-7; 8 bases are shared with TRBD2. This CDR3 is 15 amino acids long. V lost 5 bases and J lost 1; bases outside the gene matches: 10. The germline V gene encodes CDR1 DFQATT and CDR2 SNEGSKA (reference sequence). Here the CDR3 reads CSASSRLARSYEQYF. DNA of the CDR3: TGCAGTGCTTCCTCCCGACTAGCGAGATCCTACGAGCAGTACTTC.

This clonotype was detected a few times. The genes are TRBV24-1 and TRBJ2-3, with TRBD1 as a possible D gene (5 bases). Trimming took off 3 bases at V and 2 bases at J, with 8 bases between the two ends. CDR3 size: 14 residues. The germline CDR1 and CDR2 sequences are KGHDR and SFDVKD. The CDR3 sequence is CATSDTTVTDTQYF. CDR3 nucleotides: TGTGCCACCAGTGATACGACAGTCACAGATACGCAGTATTTT.

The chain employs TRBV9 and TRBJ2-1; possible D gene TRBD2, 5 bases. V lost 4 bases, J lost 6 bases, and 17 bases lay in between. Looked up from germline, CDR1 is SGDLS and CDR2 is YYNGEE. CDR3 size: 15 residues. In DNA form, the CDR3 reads TGTGCCAGCAGCATTCGAGGGAGTCCCCCCAATGAGCAGTTCTTC. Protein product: CASSIRGSPPNEQFF.

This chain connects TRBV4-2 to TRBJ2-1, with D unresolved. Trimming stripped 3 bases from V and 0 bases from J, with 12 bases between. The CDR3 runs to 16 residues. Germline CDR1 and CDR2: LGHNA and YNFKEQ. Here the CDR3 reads CASSQEASSSYNEQFF. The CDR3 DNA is TGTGCCAGCAGCCAGGAAGCGTCTAGCTCCTACAATGAGCAGTTCTTC.

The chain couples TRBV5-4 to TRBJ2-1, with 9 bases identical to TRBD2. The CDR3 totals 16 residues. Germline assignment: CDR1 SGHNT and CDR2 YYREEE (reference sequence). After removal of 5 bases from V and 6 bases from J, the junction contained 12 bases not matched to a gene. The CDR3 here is CASRAWRAGGPNEQFF. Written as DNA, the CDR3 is TGTGCCAGCAGGGCTTGGAGGGCGGGAGGGCCCAATGAGCAGTTCTTC.

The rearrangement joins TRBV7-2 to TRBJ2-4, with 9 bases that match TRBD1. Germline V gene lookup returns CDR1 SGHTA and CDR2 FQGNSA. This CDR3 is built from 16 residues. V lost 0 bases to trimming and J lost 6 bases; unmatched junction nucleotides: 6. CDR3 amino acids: CASSLATGGVGNIQYF. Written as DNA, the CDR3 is TGTGCCAGCAGCTTAGCTACAGGGGGCGTCGGAAACATTCAGTACTTC.

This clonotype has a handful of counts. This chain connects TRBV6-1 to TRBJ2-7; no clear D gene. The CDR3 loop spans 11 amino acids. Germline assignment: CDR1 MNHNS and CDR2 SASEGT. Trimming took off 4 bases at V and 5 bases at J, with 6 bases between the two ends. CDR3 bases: TGTGCCAGCAGTGCCGGACACGAGCAGTACTTC. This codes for CASSAGHEQYF.

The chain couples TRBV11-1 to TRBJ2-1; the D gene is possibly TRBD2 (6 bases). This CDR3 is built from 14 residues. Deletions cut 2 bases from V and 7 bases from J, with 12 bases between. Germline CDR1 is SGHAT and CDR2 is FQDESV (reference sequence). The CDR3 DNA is TGTGCCAGCAGCTTATCCGGGAGATTGAATGAGCAGTTCTTC. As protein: CASSLSGRLNEQFF.

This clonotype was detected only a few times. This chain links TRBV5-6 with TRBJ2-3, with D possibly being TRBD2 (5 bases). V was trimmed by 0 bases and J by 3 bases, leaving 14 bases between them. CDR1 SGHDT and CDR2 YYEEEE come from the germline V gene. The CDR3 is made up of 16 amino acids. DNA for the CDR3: TGTGCCAGCAGCTTGGTGAGGGTTCGGTGGACAGATACGCAGTATTTT. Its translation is CASSLVRVRWTDTQYF.

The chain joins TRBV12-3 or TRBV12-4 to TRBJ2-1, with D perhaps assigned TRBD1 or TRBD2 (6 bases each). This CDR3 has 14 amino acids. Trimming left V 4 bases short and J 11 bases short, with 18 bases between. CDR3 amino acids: CASSSFRGDSKQFF. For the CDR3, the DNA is TGTGCCAGCAGTTCCTTTAGGGGGGACTCTAAGCAGTTCTTC.

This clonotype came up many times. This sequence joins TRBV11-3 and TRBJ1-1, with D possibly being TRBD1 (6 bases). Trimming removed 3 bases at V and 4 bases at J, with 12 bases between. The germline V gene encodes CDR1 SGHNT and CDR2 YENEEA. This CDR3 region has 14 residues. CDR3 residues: CASSLVGAGTEAFF. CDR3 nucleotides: TGTGCCAGCAGCTTGGTGGGGGCCGGCACTGAAGCTTTCTTT.

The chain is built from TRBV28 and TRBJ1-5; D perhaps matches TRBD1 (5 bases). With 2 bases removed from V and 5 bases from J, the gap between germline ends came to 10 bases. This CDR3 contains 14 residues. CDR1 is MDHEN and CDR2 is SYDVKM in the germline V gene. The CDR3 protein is CASSLGGWDQPQHF. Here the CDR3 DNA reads TGTGCCAGCAGTTTAGGGGGATGGGATCAGCCCCAGCATTTT. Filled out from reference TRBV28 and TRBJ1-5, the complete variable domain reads DVKVTQSSRYLVKRTGEKVFLECVQDMDHENMFWYRQDPGLGLRLIYFSYDVKMKEKGDIPEGYSVSREKKERFSLILESASTNQTSMYLCASSLGGWDQPQHFGDGTRLSIL.

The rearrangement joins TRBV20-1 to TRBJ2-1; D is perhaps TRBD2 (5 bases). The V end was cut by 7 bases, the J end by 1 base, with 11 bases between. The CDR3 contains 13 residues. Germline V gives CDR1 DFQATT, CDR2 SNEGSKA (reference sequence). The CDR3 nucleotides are TGCAGTGTAGGACTTACTTCCTACAATGAGCAGTTCTTC. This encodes CSVGLTSYNEQFF.

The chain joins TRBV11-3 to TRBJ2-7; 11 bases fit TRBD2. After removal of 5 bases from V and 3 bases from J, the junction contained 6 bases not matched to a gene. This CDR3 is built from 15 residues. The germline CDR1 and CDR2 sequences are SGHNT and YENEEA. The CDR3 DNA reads TGTGCCAGCAGCGAGACTAGCGGGATAAACTACGAGCAGTACTTC. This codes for CASSETSGINYEQYF.

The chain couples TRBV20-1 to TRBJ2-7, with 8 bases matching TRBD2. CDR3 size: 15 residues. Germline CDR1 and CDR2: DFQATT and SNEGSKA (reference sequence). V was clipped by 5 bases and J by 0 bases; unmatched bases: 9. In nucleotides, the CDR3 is TGCAGTGCTTTGTCGACTAGCGCGAACTCCTACGAGCAGTACTTC. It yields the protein CSALSTSANSYEQYF.

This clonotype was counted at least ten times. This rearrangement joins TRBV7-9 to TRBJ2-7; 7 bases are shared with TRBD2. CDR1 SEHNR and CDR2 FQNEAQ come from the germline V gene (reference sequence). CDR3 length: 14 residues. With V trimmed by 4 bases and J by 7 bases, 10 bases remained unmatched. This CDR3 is CASSWTSSAREQYF. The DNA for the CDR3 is TGTGCCAGCAGCTGGACTAGTTCCGCTCGGGAGCAGTACTTC.

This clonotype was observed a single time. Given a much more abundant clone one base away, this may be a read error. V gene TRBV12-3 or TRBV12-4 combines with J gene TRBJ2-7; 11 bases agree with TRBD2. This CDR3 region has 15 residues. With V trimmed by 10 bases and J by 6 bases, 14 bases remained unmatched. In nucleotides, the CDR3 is TGTGCCACCAGCACCACTAGCGGGAGAGCTGGCGAGCAGTACTTC. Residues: CATSTTSGRAGEQYF.

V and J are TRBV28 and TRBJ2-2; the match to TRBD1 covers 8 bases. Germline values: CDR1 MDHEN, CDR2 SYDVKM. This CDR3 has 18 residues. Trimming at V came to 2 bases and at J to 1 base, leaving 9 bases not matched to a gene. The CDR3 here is CASSLPNLGTGNTGELFF. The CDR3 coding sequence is TGTGCCAGCAGTTTACCCAATTTGGGGACAGGGAACACCGGGGAGCTGTTTTTT.

The CDR3 DNA reads TGTGCCAGCAGCTCAAGGATCCAAGCGGGAGGTCACAATGAGCAGTTCTTC. It specifies CASSSRIQAGGHNEQFF. The chain has TRBV3-1 and TRBJ2-1, with TRBD2 matching over 9 bases. This CDR3 is 17 amino acids long. The V gene's germline CDR1 is LGHDT and CDR2 YNNKEL (reference sequence). V trimming: 5 bases; J trimming: 5 bases; junction bases outside the gene matches: 13.